This T cell receptor (beta chain) is from a study of shared clonotypes between healthy human individuals. The naive CD8 population came from CD45RO-negative cells selected for CCR7, without terminally differentiated effector memory CD45RA+ cells. This CDR3 has 17 amino acids. Unmatched junction bases numbered 10, after V lost 5 bases and J lost 1 base. Per the germline V gene, CDR1 is SEHNR and CDR2 is FQNEAQ (reference sequence). The assay was immunoSEQ multiplex PCR, and TCRdb's table has in-frame clones only and misses some. The sample holds about 700,000 clones, roughly nine tenths seen once. The gene calls are TRBV7-9 and TRBJ2-3, with 9 bases fitting TRBD1. Sequenced material: naive CD8+ T cells sorted from blood. The sequence came from a man aged 25-40 years in good health. The CDR3 protein is CASSHFSNRGRTDTQYF. The CDR3 bases are TGTGCCAGCAGCCATTTCTCAAACAGGGGGCGCACAGATACGCAGTATTTT.